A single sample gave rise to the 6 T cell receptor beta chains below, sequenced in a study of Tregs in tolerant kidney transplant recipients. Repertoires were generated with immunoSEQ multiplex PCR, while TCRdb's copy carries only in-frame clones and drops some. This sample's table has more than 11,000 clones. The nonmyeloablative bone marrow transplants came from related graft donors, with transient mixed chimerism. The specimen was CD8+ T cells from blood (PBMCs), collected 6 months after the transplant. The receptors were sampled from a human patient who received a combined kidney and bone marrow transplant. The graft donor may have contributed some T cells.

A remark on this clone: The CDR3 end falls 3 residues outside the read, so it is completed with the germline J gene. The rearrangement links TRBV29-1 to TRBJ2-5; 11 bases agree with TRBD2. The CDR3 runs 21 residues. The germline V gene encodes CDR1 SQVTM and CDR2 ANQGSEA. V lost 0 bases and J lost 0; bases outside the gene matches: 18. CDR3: CSVEDGGLGSGRVSYQETQYF. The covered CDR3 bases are TGCAGCGTTGAAGATGGGGGTTTGGGTAGCGGGAGGGTATCATACCAAGAGACC. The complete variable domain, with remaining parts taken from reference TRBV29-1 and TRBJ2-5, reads SAVISQKPSRDICQRGTSLTIQCQVDSQVTMMFWYRQQPGQSLTLIATANQGSEATYESGFVIDKFPISRPNLTFSTLTVSNMSPEDSSIYLCSVEDGGLGSGRVSYQETQYFGPGTRLLVL.

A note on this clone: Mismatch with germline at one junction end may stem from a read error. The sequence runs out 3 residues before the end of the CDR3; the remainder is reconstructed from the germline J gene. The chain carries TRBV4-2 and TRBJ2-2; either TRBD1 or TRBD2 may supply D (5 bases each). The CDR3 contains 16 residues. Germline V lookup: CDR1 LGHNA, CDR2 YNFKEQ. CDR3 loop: CASSQDPQEDTGELFF. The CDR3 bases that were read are TGCGCCAGCAGCCAAGATCCACAGGAGGACACCGGGGAG.

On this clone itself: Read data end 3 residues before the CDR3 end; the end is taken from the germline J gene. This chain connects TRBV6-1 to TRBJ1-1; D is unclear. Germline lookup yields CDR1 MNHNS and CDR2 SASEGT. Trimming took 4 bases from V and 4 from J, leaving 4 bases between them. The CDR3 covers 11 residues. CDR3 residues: CASSVGTEAFF. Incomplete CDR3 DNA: TGTGCCAGCAGTGTCGGCACTGAA.

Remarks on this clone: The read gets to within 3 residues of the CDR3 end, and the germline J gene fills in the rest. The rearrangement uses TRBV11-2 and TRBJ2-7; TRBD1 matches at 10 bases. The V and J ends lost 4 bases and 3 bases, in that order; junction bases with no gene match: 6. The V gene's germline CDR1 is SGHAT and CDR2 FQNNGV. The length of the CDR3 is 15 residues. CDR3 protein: CASSSPDRGRYEQYF. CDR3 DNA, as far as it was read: TGTGCCAGCAGCTCCCCAGACAGGGGGCGCTACGAG.

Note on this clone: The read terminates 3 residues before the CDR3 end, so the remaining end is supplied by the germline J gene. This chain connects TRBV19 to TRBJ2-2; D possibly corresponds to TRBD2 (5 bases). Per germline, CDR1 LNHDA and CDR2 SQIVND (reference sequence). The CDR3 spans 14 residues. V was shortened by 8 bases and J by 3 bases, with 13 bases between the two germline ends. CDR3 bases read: TGTGCCAGTGAGGGCCTAACCTACACCGGGGAG. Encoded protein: CASEGLTYTGE. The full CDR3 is CASEGLTYTGELFF.

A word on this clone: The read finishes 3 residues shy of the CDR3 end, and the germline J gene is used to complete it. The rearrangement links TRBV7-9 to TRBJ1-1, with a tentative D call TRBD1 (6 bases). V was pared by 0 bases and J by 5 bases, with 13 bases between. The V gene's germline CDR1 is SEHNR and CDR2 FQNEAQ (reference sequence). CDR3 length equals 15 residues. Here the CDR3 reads CASSLAGGGITEAFF. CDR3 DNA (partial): TGTGCCAGCAGCTTAGCAGGCGGGGGCATTACTGAA.